This T cell receptor beta chain was sequenced during a study of shared clonotypes between healthy human individuals. This CDR3 contains 13 residues. Germline V gene sequence: CDR1 GTSNPN, CDR2 SVGIG (reference sequence). Trimming removed 4 bases from V and 3 bases from J, with 13 bases in between. Overall study findings and caveats: Sequencing depth was expected to influence donor clonotype sharing.

This clone was seen a single time. Its antigen is unknown. As processed by the authors: Junction-only sequences without quality scores were provided by ImmunoSEQ, so filtering was different. Method: immunoSEQ multiplex PCR; TCRdb's copy keeps in-frame clones and lacks some. The V and J calls and clone size are taken from that table; D and trimming were inferred from the DNA. The sample records millions of clones, 90% to 95% being singletons. This TCR derives from a man younger than 30 in good health. The genes are TRBV30 and TRBJ2-7; perhaps TRBD2 as D (5 bases). Sequences were obtained from naive CD4+ T cells sorted from blood. Noted subset: CD45RA+ positively selected. CDR3 sequence (DNA): TGTGCCTGGATCCCCGGGAAGAGCTACGAGCAGTACTTC. As protein: CAWIPGKSYEQYF.